These T cell receptor beta chains were read from a single sample in a study of blood T cell repertoires in COVID-19. Method: immunoSEQ multiplex PCR; TCRdb's copy keeps in-frame clones and lacks some. The sample records about 250,000 clones, more than 70% being singletons. Source material: peripheral blood. These receptors were obtained from an older man with acute or convalescent COVID-19. Both conserved end residues are part of each CDR3. Fields, in order: clone size, J gene, D gene, CDR3 length, V gene, CDR3 protein, CDR3 DNA. A D gene is named only where the DNA matches it firmly. Rows give clone size only sometimes, using once, few, many, or a class for an expanded clone.

clone size: .; J gene: TRBJ2-7; D gene: TRBD1; CDR3 length: 16; V gene: TRBV5-1; CDR3 protein: CASSNRRQGGSYEQYF; CDR3 DNA: TGCGCCAGCAGCAATCGTCGACAGGGGGGCTCCTACGAGCAGTACTTC
clone size: .; J gene: TRBJ2-5; D gene: .; CDR3 length: 15; V gene: TRBV2; CDR3 protein: CASSDLSGGVETQYF; CDR3 DNA: TGTGCCAGCAGTGATTTGAGTGGCGGGGTAGAGACCCAGTACTTC
clone size: .; J gene: TRBJ2-7; D gene: .; CDR3 length: 16; V gene: TRBV7-8; CDR3 protein: CASSRARAGILWEQYF; CDR3 DNA: TGTGCCAGCAGCCGAGCTAGGGCGGGGATCCTTTGGGAGCAGTACTTC
clone size: .; J gene: TRBJ1-3; D gene: .; CDR3 length: 16; V gene: TRBV6-2/TRBV6-3; CDR3 protein: CASSLGQTSSGNTIYF; CDR3 DNA: TGTGCCAGCAGTCTAGGACAGACGAGCTCTGGAAACACCATATATTTT
clone size: .; J gene: TRBJ1-2; D gene: .; CDR3 length: 13; V gene: TRBV5-6; CDR3 protein: CASSFGGNYGYTF; CDR3 DNA: TGTGCCAGCAGCTTCGGCGGGAACTATGGCTACACCTTC
clone size: .; J gene: TRBJ2-1; D gene: TRBD2; CDR3 length: 15; V gene: TRBV5-1; CDR3 protein: CASSPRTSGVFESFF; CDR3 DNA: TGCGCCAGCAGCCCTAGGACTAGCGGGGTATTCGAGTCGTTCTTC
clone size: .; J gene: TRBJ2-1; D gene: TRBD2; CDR3 length: 15; V gene: TRBV10-3; CDR3 protein: CAISDFSGSGDEQFF; CDR3 DNA: TGTGCCATCAGTGACTTTAGCGGGAGTGGGGATGAGCAGTTCTTC
clone size: .; J gene: TRBJ2-1; D gene: .; CDR3 length: 11; V gene: TRBV7-6; CDR3 protein: CASSLIGEQFF; CDR3 DNA: TGTGCCAGCAGCTTAATCGGTGAGCAGTTCTTC
clone size: .; J gene: TRBJ1-1; D gene: .; CDR3 length: 16; V gene: TRBV5-5; CDR3 protein: CASSLGPRGLNTEAFF; CDR3 DNA: TGTGCCAGCAGCTTGGGACCCAGGGGCCTTAACACTGAAGCTTTCTTT
clone size: few; J gene: TRBJ1-2; D gene: TRBD1; CDR3 length: 13; V gene: TRBV7-9; CDR3 protein: CASSPDRGAGYTF; CDR3 DNA: TGTGCCAGCAGCCCCGACAGGGGGGCGGGCTACACCTTC
clone size: once; J gene: TRBJ2-7; D gene: TRBD2; CDR3 length: 15; V gene: TRBV5-1; CDR3 protein: CASSLDSASGIEQYF; CDR3 DNA: TGCGCCAGCAGCTTGGATTCCGCTAGCGGGATCGAGCAGTACTTC
clone size: .; J gene: TRBJ2-5; D gene: .; CDR3 length: 14; V gene: TRBV25-1; CDR3 protein: CASSDPPRVETQYF; CDR3 DNA: TGTGCCAGCAGTGACCCCCCCAGGGTAGAGACCCAGTACTTC
clone size: .; J gene: TRBJ2-1; D gene: .; CDR3 length: 15; V gene: TRBV11-2; CDR3 protein: CASSIPIATYNEQFF; CDR3 DNA: TGTGCCAGCAGCATCCCCATAGCAACCTACAATGAGCAGTTCTTC
clone size: few; J gene: TRBJ2-7; D gene: TRBD1; CDR3 length: 15; V gene: TRBV6-1; CDR3 protein: CASSEATGDPYEQYF; CDR3 DNA: TGTGCCAGCAGTGAAGCCACAGGGGACCCCTACGAGCAGTACTTC
clone size: .; J gene: TRBJ2-5; D gene: TRBD1; CDR3 length: 16; V gene: TRBV3-1/TRBV3-2; CDR3 protein: CASSLRGGTGGETQYF; CDR3 DNA: TGTGCCAGCAGCCTTCGTGGGGGGACAGGCGGAGAGACCCAGTACTTC
clone size: .; J gene: TRBJ2-5; D gene: .; CDR3 length: 16; V gene: TRBV9; CDR3 protein: CASNLGGLERRETQYF; CDR3 DNA: TGTGCCAGCAATCTGGGGGGACTCGAAAGAAGAGAGACCCAGTACTTC
clone size: .; J gene: TRBJ1-4; D gene: TRBD1; CDR3 length: 17; V gene: TRBV7-9; CDR3 protein: CASSQGQGRRTNEKLFF; CDR3 DNA: TGTGCCAGCAGCCAAGGACAGGGAAGGCGAACTAATGAAAAACTGTTTTTT
clone size: .; J gene: TRBJ1-5; D gene: TRBD1; CDR3 length: 15; V gene: TRBV28; CDR3 protein: CASGTGAASNQPQHF; CDR3 DNA: TGTGCCAGCGGGACAGGGGCCGCTAGCAATCAGCCCCAGCATTTT
clone size: .; J gene: TRBJ2-5; D gene: TRBD2; CDR3 length: 14; V gene: TRBV19; CDR3 protein: CASRRGGGQETQYF; CDR3 DNA: TGTGCCTCCCGCCGGGGGGGTGGGCAAGAGACCCAGTACTTC
clone size: .; J gene: TRBJ2-7; D gene: .; CDR3 length: 12; V gene: TRBV10-3; CDR3 protein: CAIKGERYEQYF; CDR3 DNA: TGTGCCATCAAGGGGGAGCGCTACGAGCAGTACTTC
clone size: .; J gene: TRBJ2-2; D gene: .; CDR3 length: 13; V gene: TRBV11-2; CDR3 protein: CASRGENTGELFF; CDR3 DNA: TGTGCCAGCAGGGGCGAGAACACCGGGGAGCTGTTTTTT
clone size: .; J gene: TRBJ2-3; D gene: .; CDR3 length: 12; V gene: TRBV5-8; CDR3 protein: CASSLASDTQYF; CDR3 DNA: TGTGCCAGCAGCTTGGCATCAGATACGCAGTATTTT
clone size: .; J gene: TRBJ2-1; D gene: TRBD2; CDR3 length: 14; V gene: TRBV4-1; CDR3 protein: CASKQQTSINEQFF; CDR3 DNA: TGCGCCAGCAAACAACAGACTAGCATCAATGAGCAGTTCTTC
clone size: .; J gene: TRBJ2-7; D gene: TRBD1; CDR3 length: 12; V gene: TRBV29-1; CDR3 protein: CSVDQGVDEQYF; CDR3 DNA: TGCAGCGTCGACCAGGGGGTCGACGAGCAGTACTTC
clone size: .; J gene: TRBJ2-3; D gene: .; CDR3 length: 13; V gene: TRBV30; CDR3 protein: CAWSGGRTDTQYF; CDR3 DNA: TGTGCCTGGAGTGGGGGGCGGACAGATACGCAGTATTTT
clone size: .; J gene: TRBJ2-1; D gene: TRBD2; CDR3 length: 14; V gene: TRBV6-5; CDR3 protein: CASSQREGFNEQFF; CDR3 DNA: TGTGCCAGCAGTCAGCGGGAGGGCTTCAATGAGCAGTTCTTC
clone size: .; J gene: TRBJ1-2; D gene: .; CDR3 length: 15; V gene: TRBV6-1; CDR3 protein: CASSERGGDNRGYTF; CDR3 DNA: TGTGCCAGCAGTGAAAGGGGGGGGGACAACCGCGGCTACACCTTC
clone size: .; J gene: TRBJ1-2; D gene: .; CDR3 length: 15; V gene: TRBV19; CDR3 protein: CASSEGRRGKHGYTF; CDR3 DNA: TGTGCCAGTAGTGAAGGGAGGAGAGGAAAACATGGCTACACCTTC
clone size: .; J gene: TRBJ1-1; D gene: .; CDR3 length: 14; V gene: TRBV9; CDR3 protein: CASSTTSGNTEAFF; CDR3 DNA: TGTGCCAGCAGCACCACCTCAGGGAACACTGAAGCTTTCTTT
clone size: .; J gene: TRBJ1-1; D gene: .; CDR3 length: 13; V gene: TRBV18; CDR3 protein: CASSPPGGTEAFF; CDR3 DNA: TGTGCCAGCTCACCACCGGGGGGCACTGAAGCTTTCTTT
clone size: few; J gene: TRBJ1-5; D gene: TRBD1; CDR3 length: 17; V gene: TRBV5-1; CDR3 protein: CASRQGTGGGGNQPQHF; CDR3 DNA: TGCGCCAGCAGGCAAGGGACAGGGGGCGGTGGCAATCAGCCCCAGCATTTT
clone size: once; J gene: TRBJ1-1; D gene: .; CDR3 length: 12; V gene: TRBV6-6; CDR3 protein: CASSYPQGEAFF; CDR3 DNA: TGTGCCAGCAGTTACCCTCAGGGTGAAGCTTTCTTT
clone size: few; J gene: TRBJ2-5; D gene: TRBD1; CDR3 length: 13; V gene: TRBV18; CDR3 protein: CASSRDRGETQYF; CDR3 DNA: TGTGCCAGCTCACGTGACAGGGGGGAGACCCAGTACTTC
clone size: .; J gene: TRBJ2-3; D gene: .; CDR3 length: 14; V gene: TRBV11-2; CDR3 protein: CASSPPPIADTQYF; CDR3 DNA: TGTGCCAGCAGCCCACCACCTATTGCAGATACGCAGTATTTT
clone size: once; J gene: TRBJ2-7; D gene: .; CDR3 length: 11; V gene: TRBV3-1/TRBV3-2; CDR3 protein: CASSHSDEEYF; CDR3 DNA: TGTGCCAGCAGCCACAGCGACGAGGAGTACTTC
clone size: .; J gene: TRBJ1-2; D gene: TRBD1; CDR3 length: 17; V gene: TRBV3-1/TRBV3-2; CDR3 protein: CASSQGSTGVVSDGYTF; CDR3 DNA: TGTGCCAGCAGCCAAGGGTCTACAGGGGTTGTATCGGATGGCTACACCTTC
clone size: .; J gene: TRBJ2-2; D gene: TRBD1; CDR3 length: 15; V gene: TRBV6-5; CDR3 protein: CASRKTGAGTGELFF; CDR3 DNA: TGTGCCAGCAGGAAGACAGGGGCAGGGACCGGGGAGCTGTTTTTT
clone size: .; J gene: TRBJ2-7; D gene: .; CDR3 length: 15; V gene: TRBV5-6; CDR3 protein: CASSAPGQTSYEQYF; CDR3 DNA: TGTGCCAGCAGCGCCCCCGGACAGACCTCCTACGAGCAGTACTTC
clone size: .; J gene: TRBJ2-5; D gene: .; CDR3 length: 14; V gene: TRBV10-3; CDR3 protein: CAISARRREETQYF; CDR3 DNA: TGTGCCATCAGCGCCCGGCGGCGTGAAGAGACCCAGTACTTC
clone size: .; J gene: TRBJ2-1; D gene: .; CDR3 length: 13; V gene: TRBV10-3; CDR3 protein: CAISEFSSYEQFF; CDR3 DNA: TGTGCCATCAGTGAGTTCTCCTCCTATGAGCAGTTCTTC
clone size: few; J gene: TRBJ2-2; D gene: .; CDR3 length: 13; V gene: TRBV12-3/TRBV12-4; CDR3 protein: CASSLVLTGELFF; CDR3 DNA: TGTGCCAGCAGTTTAGTACTGACCGGGGAGCTGTTTTTT
clone size: once; J gene: TRBJ2-2; D gene: .; CDR3 length: 18; V gene: TRBV3-1/TRBV3-2; CDR3 protein: CASSPTVGASANTGELFF; CDR3 DNA: TGTGCCAGCAGTCCCACAGTTGGGGCTAGCGCTAACACCGGGGAGCTGTTTTTT
clone size: once; J gene: TRBJ2-3; D gene: TRBD1; CDR3 length: 16; V gene: TRBV9; CDR3 protein: CASSSRTGGNTDTQYF; CDR3 DNA: TGTGCCAGCAGCTCCAGGACAGGGGGCAACACAGATACGCAGTATTTT
clone size: .; J gene: TRBJ1-5; D gene: TRBD1; CDR3 length: 15; V gene: TRBV15; CDR3 protein: CATSGGQAPNQPQHF; CDR3 DNA: TGTGCCACCAGCGGGGGACAGGCCCCAAATCAGCCCCAGCATTTT
clone size: .; J gene: TRBJ1-1; D gene: .; CDR3 length: 15; V gene: TRBV6-5; CDR3 protein: CASSTPGGAGTEAFF; CDR3 DNA: TGTGCCAGCTCGACCCCGGGGGGCGCGGGCACTGAAGCTTTCTTT
clone size: .; J gene: TRBJ2-7; D gene: TRBD2; CDR3 length: 16; V gene: TRBV5-4; CDR3 protein: CASSLSSGRATYEQYF; CDR3 DNA: TGTGCCAGCAGCTTGTCGAGCGGGAGGGCCACCTACGAGCAGTACTTC
clone size: .; J gene: TRBJ2-7; D gene: .; CDR3 length: 15; V gene: TRBV9; CDR3 protein: CASSVEGGRAYEQYF; CDR3 DNA: TGTGCCAGCAGCGTAGAAGGGGGTAGAGCCTACGAGCAGTACTTC
clone size: few; J gene: TRBJ2-3; D gene: .; CDR3 length: 13; V gene: TRBV24-1; CDR3 protein: CATRLTGTDTQYF; CDR3 DNA: TGTGCCACCCGCCTGACAGGCACAGATACGCAGTATTTT